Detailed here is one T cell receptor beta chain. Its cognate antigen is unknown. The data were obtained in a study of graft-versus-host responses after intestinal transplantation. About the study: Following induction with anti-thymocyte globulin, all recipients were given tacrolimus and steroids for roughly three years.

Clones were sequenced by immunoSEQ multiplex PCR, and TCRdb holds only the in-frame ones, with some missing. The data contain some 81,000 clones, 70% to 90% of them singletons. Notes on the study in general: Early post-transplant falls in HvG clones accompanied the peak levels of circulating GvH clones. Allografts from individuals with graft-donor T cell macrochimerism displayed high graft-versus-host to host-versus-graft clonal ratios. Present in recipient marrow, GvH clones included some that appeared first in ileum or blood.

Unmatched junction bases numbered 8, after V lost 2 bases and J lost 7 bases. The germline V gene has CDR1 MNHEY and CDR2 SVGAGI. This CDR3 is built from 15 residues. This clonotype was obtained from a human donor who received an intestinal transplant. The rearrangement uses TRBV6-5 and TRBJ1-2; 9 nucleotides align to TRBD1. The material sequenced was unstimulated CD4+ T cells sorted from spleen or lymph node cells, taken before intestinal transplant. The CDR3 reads CASSYRGQGSGGYTF. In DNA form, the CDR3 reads TGTGCCAGCAGTTACAGGGGACAGGGTTCGGGTGGCTACACCTTC.